The 14 T cell receptor beta chains below were found in one sample sequenced in a study of naive and memory T cell subsets. Two oligonucleotides, mixed equimolar, formed the beta constant-region primer covering TRBC1 and TRBC2. TCRdb called the UMI-ligation and nested PCR reads again in MiXCR, with one record for every CDR3 protein. The sample lists 70,000 to 95,000 distinct CDR3 sequences; more than 6.5% were seen once. Material: central memory CD4+ T cells from blood. These receptors all stem from a human donor in good health.

The chain employs TRBV11-1 and TRBJ1-1; D is perhaps TRBD1 (5 bases). The CDR3 spans 13 residues. V lost 11 bases and J lost 5, with 18 bases in between. Germline loops: CDR1 SGHAT, CDR2 FQDESV (reference sequence). In DNA form, the CDR3 reads TGTGCCTGGAGAAACGGGGGGGGGACTGAAGCTTTCTTT. Amino acid sequence: CAWRNGGGTEAFF.

This chain joins TRBV7-2 and TRBJ2-7; TRBD2 matches at 10 bases. Germline V CDR1 and CDR2: SGHTA, FQGNSA. Trimming at V came to 5 bases and at J to 1 base, leaving 14 bases not matched to a gene. CDR3 size: 18 residues. The CDR3 region has the DNA TGTGCCAGCAGCGACTCCGCTAGCGGGAGTCGTAGATCCTACGAGCAGTACTTC. Protein product: CASSDSASGSRRSYEQYF.

V and J are TRBV6-6 and TRBJ2-7; D call uncertain. V was pared by 0 bases and J by 3 bases, with 9 bases between. Germline V gene sequence: CDR1 MNHNY, CDR2 SVGAGI (reference sequence). The CDR3 extends over 14 amino acids. CDR3 residues: CASSYSMDGYEQYF. CDR3 nucleotide sequence: TGTGCCAGCAGTTACTCGATGGACGGCTACGAGCAGTACTTC.

This clonotype has only a few counts. The chain carries TRBV20-1 and TRBJ2-5; D gene ambiguous. V lost 0 bases and J lost 0, with 11 bases in between. CDR1 DFQATT and CDR2 SNEGSKA come from the germline V gene (reference sequence). The CDR3 is made up of 15 amino acids. The CDR3 sequence: CSARDLGGDQETQYF. CDR3 DNA sequence: TGCAGTGCTAGAGACCTTGGCGGAGACCAAGAGACCCAGTACTTC.

Many counts were recorded for this clonotype. The gene calls are TRBV20-1 and TRBJ1-3; D remains ambiguous. V gave up 4 bases and J gave up 0 bases, with 10 bases separating them. Per germline, CDR1 DFQATT and CDR2 SNEGSKA (reference sequence). The CDR3 has 14 residues. This CDR3 reads CSATDRLSGNTIYF. As DNA, the CDR3 is TGCAGTGCTACCGACCGACTCTCTGGAAACACCATATATTTT.

In this sample, this clonotype turned up a few times. The chain carries TRBV2 and TRBJ1-5; 7 nucleotides match TRBD1. The CDR3 contains 15 residues. Per germline, CDR1 SNHLY and CDR2 FYNNEI. V shed 3 bases and J 7 bases; nucleotides not matched to a gene: 9. For the CDR3, the DNA is TGTGCCAGCAGTGATCAGGGGGGGAGAGGGCAGCCCCAGCATTTT. Translating it yields CASSDQGGRGQPQHF. Full variable domain (rest looked up from reference TRBV2 and TRBJ1-5): EPEVTQTPSHQVTQMGQEVILRCVPISNHLYFYWYRQILGQKVEFLVSFYNNEISEKSEIFDDQFSVERPDGSNFTLKIRSTKLEDSAMYFCASSDQGGRGQPQHFGDGTRLSIL.

This chain joins TRBV6-1 and TRBJ2-2; D gene uncertain. There are 13 residues in the CDR3. V lost 4 bases to trimming and J lost 7 bases, with 10 bases between them. CDR1 is MNHNS, CDR2 SASEGT, per germline. The CDR3, as DNA: TGTGCCAGCAGTGGACACGGCTTCGGGGAGCTGTTTTTT. Protein: CASSGHGFGELFF.

There are many counts of this clonotype. The chain has TRBV12-3 or TRBV12-4 and TRBJ1-2; 8 nucleotides match TRBD1. With V trimmed by 5 bases and J by 6 bases, 8 bases remained unmatched. The CDR3 is 14 residues long. CDR3 sequence (DNA): TGTGCCAGCAGTATCAGACGGACAGGGAATGGCTACACCTTC. Its protein is CASSIRRTGNGYTF.

The V gene is TRBV9, the J gene TRBJ2-7; 10 bases are a match to TRBD1. CDR1 is SGDLS and CDR2 is YYNGEE in the germline V gene. V lost 3 bases to trimming and J lost 3 bases; unmatched junction nucleotides: 3. CDR3 size: 14 residues. CDR3 amino acids: CASSARDRGYEQYF. The CDR3, as DNA: TGTGCCAGCAGCGCCCGGGACAGGGGCTACGAGCAGTACTTC.

The chain employs TRBV7-8 and TRBJ2-6, with 9 bases that match TRBD2. This CDR3 is built from 18 residues. From germline, CDR1 is SGHVS and CDR2 FQNEAQ. Losses at the gene ends were 3 bases for V and 4 bases for J; bases not matched to a gene: 10. The CDR3 loop reads CASSLRTSVLGGANVLTF. CDR3 in DNA: TGTGCCAGCAGCTTGAGGACTAGCGTCCTGGGGGGGGCCAACGTCCTGACTTTC.

This clonotype was seen only a few times. The rearrangement uses TRBV2 and TRBJ2-1; D uncertain. CDR3 length: 12 amino acids. Trimming took off 3 bases at V and 7 bases at J, with 7 bases between the two ends. The V gene's germline CDR1 is SNHLY and CDR2 FYNNEI. The CDR3 nucleotides read TGTGCCAGCAGTGAGCCCCTAAATGAGCAGTTCTTC. It is translated as CASSEPLNEQFF.

The chain links TRBV7-9 to TRBJ2-1; D is possibly TRBD1 or TRBD2 (5 bases each). Germline values: CDR1 SEHNR, CDR2 FQNEAQ (reference sequence). CDR3 size: 16 residues. The germline V and J ends were trimmed by 5 bases and 2 bases, with 16 bases remaining between them. CDR3: CASSITFRDAYNEQFF. DNA of the CDR3: TGTGCCAGCAGCATTACCTTCCGGGACGCCTACAATGAGCAGTTCTTC. The variable domain in full, with the rest retrieved from reference TRBV7-9 and TRBJ2-1, is DTGVSQNPRHKITKRGQNVTFRCDPISEHNRLYWYRQTLGQGPEFLTYFQNEAQLEKSRLLSDRFSAERPKGSFSTLEIQRTEQGDSAMYLCASSITFRDAYNEQFFGPGTRLTVL.

This clonotype came up many times. This chain links TRBV18 with TRBJ2-2, with TRBD1 identical over 7 bases. CDR1 is KGHSH, CDR2 LQKENI, per germline. This CDR3 contains 19 residues. V lost 0 bases to trimming and J lost 6 bases; unmatched junction nucleotides: 16. CDR3 residues: CASSPPLDRVKDRAGELFF. The CDR3 coding sequence is TGTGCCAGCTCACCACCGTTAGACAGGGTAAAGGATCGCGCCGGGGAGCTGTTTTTT.

Ten or more counts support this clonotype. This chain uses TRBV6-2 or TRBV6-3 with TRBJ2-6; 9 bases align to TRBD2. The V gene's germline CDR1 is MNHEY and CDR2 SVGEGT. With 6 bases clipped from V and 3 bases from J, the junction kept 9 bases outside the gene matches. The CDR3 has 17 amino acids. The CDR3 coding sequence is TGTGCCAGCAGCTTCGCGCGGGGGGGCCTTGGGGCCAACGTCCTGACTTTC. Translated: CASSFARGGLGANVLTF.